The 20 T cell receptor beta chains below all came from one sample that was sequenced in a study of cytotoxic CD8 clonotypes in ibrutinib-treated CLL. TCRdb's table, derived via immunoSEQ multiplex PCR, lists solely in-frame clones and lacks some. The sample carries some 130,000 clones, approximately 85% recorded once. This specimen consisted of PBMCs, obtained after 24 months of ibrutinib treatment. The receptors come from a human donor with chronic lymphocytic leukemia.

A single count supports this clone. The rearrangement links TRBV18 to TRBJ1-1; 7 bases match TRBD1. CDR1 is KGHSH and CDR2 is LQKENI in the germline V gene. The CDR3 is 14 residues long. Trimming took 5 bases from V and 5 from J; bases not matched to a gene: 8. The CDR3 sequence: CASSVGVTGTEAFF. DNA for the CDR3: TGTGCCAGCTCAGTAGGTGTGACAGGGACTGAAGCTTTCTTT.

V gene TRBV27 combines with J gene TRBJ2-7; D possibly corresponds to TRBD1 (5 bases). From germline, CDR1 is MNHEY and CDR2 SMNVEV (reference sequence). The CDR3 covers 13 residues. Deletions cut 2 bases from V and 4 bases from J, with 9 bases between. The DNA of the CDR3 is TGTGCCAGCAGTTTAAACAGGTTGTACGAGCAGTACTTC. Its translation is CASSLNRLYEQYF.

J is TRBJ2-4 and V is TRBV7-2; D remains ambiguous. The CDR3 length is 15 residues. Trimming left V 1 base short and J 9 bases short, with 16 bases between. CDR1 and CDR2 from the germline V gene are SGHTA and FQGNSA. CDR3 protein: CASSLDRAATGIQYF. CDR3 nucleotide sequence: TGTGCCAGCAGCTTAGATCGGGCAGCAACGGGCATTCAGTACTTC.

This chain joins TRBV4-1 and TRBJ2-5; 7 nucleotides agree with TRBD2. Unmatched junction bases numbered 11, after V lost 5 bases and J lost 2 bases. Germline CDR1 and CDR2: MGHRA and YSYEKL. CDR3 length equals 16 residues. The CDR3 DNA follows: TGCGCCAGCAGCAAGTCCCCAGTGGGGGGGCAAGAGACCCAGTACTTC. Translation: CASSKSPVGGQETQYF.

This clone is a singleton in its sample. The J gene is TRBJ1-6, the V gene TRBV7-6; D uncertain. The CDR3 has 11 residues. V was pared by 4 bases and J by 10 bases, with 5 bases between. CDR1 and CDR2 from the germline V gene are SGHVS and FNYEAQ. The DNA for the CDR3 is TGTGCCAGCAGCTCTACCTCACCCCTCCACTTT. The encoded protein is CASSSTSPLHF.

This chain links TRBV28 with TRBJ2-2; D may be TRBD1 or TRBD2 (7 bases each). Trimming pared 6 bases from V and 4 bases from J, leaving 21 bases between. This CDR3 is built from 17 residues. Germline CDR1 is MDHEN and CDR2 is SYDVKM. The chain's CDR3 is CASRGLKQGTSTGELFF. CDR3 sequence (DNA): TGTGCCAGCAGGGGACTAAAACAGGGGACCAGCACCGGGGAGCTGTTTTTT.

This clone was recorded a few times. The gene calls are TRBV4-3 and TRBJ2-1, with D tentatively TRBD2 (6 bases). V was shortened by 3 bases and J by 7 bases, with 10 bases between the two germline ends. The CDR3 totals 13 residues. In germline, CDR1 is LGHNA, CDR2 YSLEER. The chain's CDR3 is CASSQEGWNEQFF. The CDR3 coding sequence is TGCGCCAGCAGCCAGGAGGGGTGGAATGAGCAGTTCTTC.

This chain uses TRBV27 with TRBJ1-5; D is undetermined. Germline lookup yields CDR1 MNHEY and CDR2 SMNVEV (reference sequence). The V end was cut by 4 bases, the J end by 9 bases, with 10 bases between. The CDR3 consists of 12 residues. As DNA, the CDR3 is TGTGCCAGCAGTTATATTTCAGGGCCCCAGCATTTT. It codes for CASSYISGPQHF.

The chain's CDR3 is CAIRFRDEQFF. CDR3 nucleotides: TGTGCCATCAGGTTCAGGGATGAGCAGTTCTTC. J is TRBJ2-1 and V is TRBV10-3, with D perhaps matching TRBD1 (5 bases). The CDR3 runs to 11 residues. The germline CDR1 and CDR2 sequences are ENHRY and SYGVKD. The ends were cut back, 6 bases at V and 8 bases at J, with 8 bases in the middle.

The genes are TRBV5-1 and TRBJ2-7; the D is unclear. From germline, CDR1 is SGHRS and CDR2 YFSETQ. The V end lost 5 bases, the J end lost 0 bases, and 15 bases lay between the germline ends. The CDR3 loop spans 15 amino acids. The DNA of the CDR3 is TGCGCCAGCAGAATCGGCGTGGCTGGCTCCTACGAGCAGTACTTC. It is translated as CASRIGVAGSYEQYF. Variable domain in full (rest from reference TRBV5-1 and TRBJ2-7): KAGVTQTPRYLIKTRGQQVTLSCSPISGHRSVSWYQQTPGQGLQFLFEYFSETQRNKGNFPGRFSGRQFSNSRSEMNVSTLELGDSALYLCASRIGVAGSYEQYFGPGTRLTVT.

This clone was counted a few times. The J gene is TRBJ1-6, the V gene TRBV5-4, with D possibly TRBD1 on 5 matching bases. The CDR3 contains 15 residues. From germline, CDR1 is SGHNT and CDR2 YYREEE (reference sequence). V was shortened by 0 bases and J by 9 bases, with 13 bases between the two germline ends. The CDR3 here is CASSLGRGEVSPLHF. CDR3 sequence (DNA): TGTGCCAGCAGCTTGGGGAGGGGCGAGGTTTCACCCCTCCACTTT.

The CDR3 loop reads CSVANYEQYF. In DNA form, the CDR3 reads TGCAGCGTTGCTAACTACGAGCAGTACTTC. The chain has TRBV29-1 and TRBJ2-7; no clear D. V was shortened by 4 bases and J by 3 bases, with 4 bases between the two germline ends. Germline V gene data show CDR1 as SQVTM and CDR2 as ANQGSEA. There are 10 residues in the CDR3.

The CDR3 here is CASRPADRGFSGNTIYF. The CDR3 DNA reads as TGTGCCAGCAGACCGGCGGACAGGGGGTTTTCTGGAAACACCATATATTTT. The chain couples TRBV28 to TRBJ1-3, with TRBD1 identical over 10 bases. V shed 6 bases and J 1 base; nucleotides not matched to a gene: 9. This CDR3 spans 17 amino acids. Germline CDR1 and CDR2: MDHEN and SYDVKM.

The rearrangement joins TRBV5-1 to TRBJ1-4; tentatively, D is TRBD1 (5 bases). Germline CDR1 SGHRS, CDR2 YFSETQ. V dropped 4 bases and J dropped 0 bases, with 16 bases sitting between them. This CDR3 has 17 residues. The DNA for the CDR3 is TGCGCCAGCAGCAGCGACCTCGGGGCCGCAACTAATGAAAAACTGTTTTTT. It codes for CASSSDLGAATNEKLFF. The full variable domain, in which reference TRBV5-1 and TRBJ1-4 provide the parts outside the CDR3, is KAGVTQTPRYLIKTRGQQVTLSCSPISGHRSVSWYQQTPGQGLQFLFEYFSETQRNKGNFPGRFSGRQFSNSRSEMNVSTLELGDSALYLCASSSDLGAATNEKLFFGSGTQLSVL.

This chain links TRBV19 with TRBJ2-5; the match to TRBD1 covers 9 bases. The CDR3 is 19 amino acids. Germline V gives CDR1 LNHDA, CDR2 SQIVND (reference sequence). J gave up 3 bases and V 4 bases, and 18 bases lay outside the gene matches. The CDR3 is CASSKGQGNLRVIKETQYF. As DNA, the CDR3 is TGTGCCAGTAGTAAAGGACAGGGGAACCTCAGAGTCATTAAAGAGACCCAGTACTTC. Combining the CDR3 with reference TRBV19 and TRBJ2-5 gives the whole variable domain DGGITQSPKYLFRKEGQNVTLSCEQNLNHDAMYWYRQDPGQGLRLIYYSQIVNDFQKGDIAEGYSVSREKKESFPLTVTSAQKNPTAFYLCASSKGQGNLRVIKETQYFGPGTRLLVL.

The CDR3 protein is CASSLLAAQGNEQFF. The DNA for the CDR3 is TGTGCCAGCAGTTTATTGGCGGCACAGGGGAATGAGCAGTTCTTC. This chain joins TRBV28 and TRBJ2-1; 7 positions agree with TRBD1. V gave up 1 base and J gave up 7 bases; unmatched junction bases: 7. CDR1 is MDHEN and CDR2 is SYDVKM in the germline V gene. This CDR3 has 15 amino acids.

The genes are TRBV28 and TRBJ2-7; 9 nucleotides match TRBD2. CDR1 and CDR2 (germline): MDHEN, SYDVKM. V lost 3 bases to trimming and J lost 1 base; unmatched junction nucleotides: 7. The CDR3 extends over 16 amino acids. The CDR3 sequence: CASSFSLAGLSYEQYF. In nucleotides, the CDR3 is TGTGCCAGCAGTTTTAGTCTAGCGGGACTATCCTACGAGCAGTACTTC.

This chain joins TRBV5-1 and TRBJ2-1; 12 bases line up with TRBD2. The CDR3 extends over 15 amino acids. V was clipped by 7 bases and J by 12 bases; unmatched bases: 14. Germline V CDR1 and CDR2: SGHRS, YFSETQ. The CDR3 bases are TGCGCCAGCTTGGAGACTAGCGGGAGTTCCTTTTCGCAGTTCTTC. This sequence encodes CASLETSGSSFSQFF.

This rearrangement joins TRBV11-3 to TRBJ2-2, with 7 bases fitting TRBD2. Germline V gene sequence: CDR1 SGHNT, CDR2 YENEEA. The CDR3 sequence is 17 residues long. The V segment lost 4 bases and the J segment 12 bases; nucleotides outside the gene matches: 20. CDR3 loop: CASSSAGSGRAGRKLFF. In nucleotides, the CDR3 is TGTGCCAGCAGCTCCGCGGGCAGTGGGAGGGCCGGTCGAAAGCTGTTTTTT.

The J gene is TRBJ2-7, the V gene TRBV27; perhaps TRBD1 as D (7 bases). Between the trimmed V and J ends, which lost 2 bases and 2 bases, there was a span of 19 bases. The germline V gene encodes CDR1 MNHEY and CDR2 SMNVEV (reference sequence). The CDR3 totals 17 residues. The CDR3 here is CASSLKYRAGGTYEQYF. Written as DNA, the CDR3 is TGTGCCAGCAGTTTAAAGTACCGGGCAGGGGGGACCTACGAGCAGTACTTC.